These T cell receptor beta chains were read from a single sample in a study of PD-1 blockade in classical Hodgkin lymphoma. TCRdb keeps only in-frame clones here, not all; method: immunoSEQ multiplex PCR. The sample has 98,000 or so clones, around 89% seen once. This material consisted of peripheral blood mononuclear cells (PBMCs), taken before the second cycle of nivolumab. All receptors derive from a human donor with classical Hodgkin lymphoma. Both conserved end residues are part of each CDR3. The D gene is left open where the match is weak. Size is omitted from some rows. Given values are once, few, many or a class for expanded clones.

j_gene,v_gene,abundance,d_gene,CDR3nt,CDR3aa
TRBJ2-3,TRBV5-1,-,-,TGCGCCAGCAGCTTGGCCCAGACTCTCGACGGCACAGATACGCAGTATTTT,CASSLAQTLDGTDTQYF
TRBJ1-2,TRBV6-5,-,TRBD1,TGTGCCAGCAGTTACAGCGGGACAGGGGGAAACTATGGCTACACCTTC,CASSYSGTGGNYGYTF
TRBJ2-3,TRBV5-1,once,TRBD2,TGCGCCAGCTCCGGGACTAGCGGGAGTGCGGCCGATACGCAGTATTTT,CASSGTSGSAADTQYF
TRBJ1-2,TRBV21-1,-,-,TGTGCCAGCAGCAAACAGTCTCAGGACAGGTCTCGCTTCGACTATGGCTACACCTTC,CASSKQSQDRSRFDYGYTF
TRBJ2-3,TRBV5-6,once,-,TGTGCCAGCAGCCTTGACGGCGCCACCACAGATACGCAGTATTTT,CASSLDGATTDTQYF
TRBJ2-2,TRBV19,-,TRBD2,TGTGCCAGTAGTACCAGGGGACTAGCGGGAGGGCCCACCGGGGAGCTGTTTTTT,CASSTRGLAGGPTGELFF
TRBJ2-2,TRBV7-6,-,-,TGTGCCAGCAGCTATAGGCCGAACACCGGGGAGCTGTTTTTT,CASSYRPNTGELFF
TRBJ2-1,TRBV2,-,-,TGTGCCAGCCCAACCCGACCAGGTGACCTCGGGAAGAATTACAATGAGCAGTTCTTC,CASPTRPGDLGKNYNEQFF
TRBJ1-2,TRBV10-2,-,-,TGCGCCAGCAGTGACGAGACTCGCGGCTACACCTTC,CASSDETRGYTF
TRBJ2-7,TRBV7-9,-,TRBD2,TGTGCCAGCAGCTTAGCGGGGGGGAGCAATTTCTACGAGCAGTACTTC,CASSLAGGSNFYEQYF
TRBJ1-4,TRBV5-4,-,TRBD1,TGTGCCAGCAGCCAGAAAGGGACAGGGGCAACTAATGAAAAACTGTTTTTT,CASSQKGTGATNEKLFF
TRBJ2-5,TRBV28,-,-,TGTGCCAGTACCCGAGGTTTGGAGACCCAGTACTTC,CASTRGLETQYF
TRBJ1-2,TRBV11-2,-,-,TGTGCCAGCAGCCCGGACGGAATTAACTATGGCTACACCTTC,CASSPDGINYGYTF
TRBJ1-1,TRBV5-1,-,-,TGCGCCAGCAGCTTTGGAGACATGAACACTGAAGCTTTCTTT,CASSFGDMNTEAFF
TRBJ1-1,TRBV11-2,once,TRBD1,TGTGCCACTCAACGACAGGGAAACACTGAAGCTTTCTTT,CATQRQGNTEAFF
TRBJ2-7,TRBV4-1,-,TRBD2,TGCGCCAGCAGCCATCAGACTAGCGGGAGCTACGAGCAGTACTTC,CASSHQTSGSYEQYF
TRBJ2-7,TRBV4-1,-,TRBD2,TGCGCCAGCAGCCAAACAGTAGCGGGAGAACCCGGGGAGCAGTACTTC,CASSQTVAGEPGEQYF
TRBJ2-2,TRBV11-2,-,TRBD2,TGTGCCAGCAGCTTAGTAGCGGGAGGGAACACCGGGGAGCTGTTTTTT,CASSLVAGGNTGELFF
TRBJ2-7,TRBV5-1,-,TRBD1,TGCGCCAGCAGCATCGGACAGGGGGCCTACGAGCAGTACTTC,CASSIGQGAYEQYF
TRBJ2-2,TRBV2,-,TRBD1,TGTGCCAGCAGTCGGGACAGCCGACTGAACACCGGGGAGCTGTTTTTT,CASSRDSRLNTGELFF
TRBJ2-7,TRBV7-9,-,-,TGTGCCAGCAGCTTCGATTCCAGACGCGAGCAGTACTTC,CASSFDSRREQYF
TRBJ1-4,TRBV4-3,-,-,TGCGCCAGCAGCCAAGAACGGGTTGGCGAAAAACTGTTTTTT,CASSQERVGEKLFF
TRBJ2-7,TRBV15,medium-sized,-,TGTGCCACCAGCAGTGAACTGGGAGGCCACGAGCAGTACTTC,CATSSELGGHEQYF
TRBJ2-7,TRBV28,-,-,TGTGCCAGCAGTTTATTCGGACTGGACGAGCAGTACTTC,CASSLFGLDEQYF
TRBJ1-3,TRBV30,-,-,TGTGCCTGGAGTGTACCCTATAAGGTCGTTGCGTTT,CAWSVPYKVVAF
TRBJ1-3,TRBV5-1,once,-,TGCGCCAGCAGCTTGGAGGCGGGGGCGCTTGGAAACACCATATATTTT,CASSLEAGALGNTIYF
TRBJ2-1,TRBV5-1,-,-,TGCGCCAGCAGAATCCCAGGAAACAATGAGCAGTTCTTC,CASRIPGNNEQFF
TRBJ1-5,TRBV27,-,-,TGTGCCAGCAACCGACGGCCAAGTGGAGGGAATGGAAGCAATCAGCCCCAGCATTTT,CASNRRPSGGNGSNQPQHF
TRBJ1-4,TRBV9,-,TRBD1,TGTGCCAGCAGCGTAGGGACAGGCGCAACTAATGAAAAACTGTTTTTT,CASSVGTGATNEKLFF
TRBJ1-1,TRBV6-1,-,-,TGTGCCAGCAGTGAGGGTTGGCGCGCTTTCTTT,CASSEGWRAFF
TRBJ2-7,TRBV28,-,TRBD2,TGTGCCAGCAGTTCACTTGGGGGAGGGACCTCCTACGAGCAGTACTTC,CASSSLGGGTSYEQYF
TRBJ2-3,TRBV5-1,-,TRBD1,TGCGCCAGCAGCTTGGCCGTGACAGGGACAACAGATACGCAGTATTTT,CASSLAVTGTTDTQYF
TRBJ1-1,TRBV6-1,-,-,TGTGCCAGCAGATGGGACACCAACACTGAAGCTTTCTTT,CASRWDTNTEAFF
TRBJ2-7,TRBV7-2,-,TRBD1,TGTGCCAGCAGCCGATGGACAGGGACCTACGAGCAGTACTTC,CASSRWTGTYEQYF
TRBJ1-4,TRBV27,-,-,TGTGCCAGCAGTCCCTATGTCTCGGCTAAAGAAAAACTGTTTTTT,CASSPYVSAKEKLFF
TRBJ2-7,TRBV7-9,-,-,TGTGCCAGCAGCTTAAGGACAGCCTACGAGCAGTACTTC,CASSLRTAYEQYF
TRBJ1-5,TRBV18,-,TRBD1,TGTGCCAGCTCACCGGGGGACAGGCTTTCTGGTCAGCCCCAGCATTTT,CASSPGDRLSGQPQHF
TRBJ1-2,TRBV30,-,-,TGTGCCTGGAGTGTATGGGAGGTTGGCTACACCTTC,CAWSVWEVGYTF
TRBJ2-3,TRBV2,-,-,TGTGCCAGCAGCTCTCAAACAGATACGCAGTATTTT,CASSSQTDTQYF
TRBJ2-1,TRBV27,-,TRBD1,TGTGCCAGCACTTATAAACGATTGGGACAGGGGTTTAATGAGCAGTTCTTC,CASTYKRLGQGFNEQFF
TRBJ2-1,TRBV19,-,TRBD2,TGTGCCAGTAGTCCCGGGGGGGGTAGCTCCTACAATGAGCAGTTCTTC,CASSPGGGSSYNEQFF
TRBJ1-4,TRBV2,-,-,TGTGCCAGCAGGAACAGGGTTGGGGATGAAAAACTGTTTTTT,CASRNRVGDEKLFF
TRBJ1-2,TRBV9,-,TRBD1,TGTGCCAGCAGCGTACAGACAGGGGGCCCTTATGGCTACACCTTC,CASSVQTGGPYGYTF
TRBJ1-6,TRBV2,-,-,TGTGCCAGCAGGGGGATGGGTGATAATTCACCCCTCCACTTT,CASRGMGDNSPLHF
TRBJ2-7,TRBV27,-,-,TGTGCCAGCAGTTTATCCTCTATCTCCTACGAGCAGTACTTC,CASSLSSISYEQYF
TRBJ2-1,TRBV6-5,-,TRBD2,TGTGCCAGCAGTTACTCCCCTAGCGGGCCATACAATGAGCAGTTCTTC,CASSYSPSGPYNEQFF
TRBJ1-1,TRBV30,-,-,TGTGCCTGGAGTGTCTGGGACCGAAGGGTAGTGGAAGCTTTCTTT,CAWSVWDRRVVEAFF
TRBJ2-6,TRBV2,-,TRBD2,TGTGCCAGCAGCCAACTAGCGGGAGGGGCCAACGTCCTGACTTTC,CASSQLAGGANVLTF
TRBJ1-1,TRBV11-2,-,-,TGTGCCAGCAGCTCTTCTAATGAAGCTTTCTTT,CASSSSNEAFF
TRBJ1-1,TRBV6-5,-,TRBD1,TGTGCCAGCAGTTACGGGACAGGGCCCACTGAAGCTTTCTTT,CASSYGTGPTEAFF
TRBJ1-5,TRBV4-1,-,-,TGCGCCAGCAGCCAAGACAGGGTAAGCAATCAGCCCCAGCATTTT,CASSQDRVSNQPQHF
TRBJ1-5,TRBV2,-,-,TGTGCCAGCAGGGGCCTACAGGGTTACAATCAGCCCCAGCATTTT,CASRGLQGYNQPQHF
TRBJ2-1,TRBV6-5,-,TRBD2,TGTGCCAGCAGTCGGACTAGCGGGATGTACAATGAGCAGTTCTTC,CASSRTSGMYNEQFF
TRBJ2-7,TRBV11-2,once,TRBD1,TGTGCCAGCAGCTTTACGGACAGGAGCTCCTACGAGCAGTACTTC,CASSFTDRSSYEQYF
TRBJ1-3,TRBV6-5,-,-,TGTGCCAGCAGTTACTCGACGTCAGGCCCTGGAAACATCATATATTTT,CASSYSTSGPGNIIYF
TRBJ2-7,TRBV6-1,-,-,TGTGCCAGCAGTGAACAGAGGGGATCCCTCTACGAGCAGTACTTC,CASSEQRGSLYEQYF